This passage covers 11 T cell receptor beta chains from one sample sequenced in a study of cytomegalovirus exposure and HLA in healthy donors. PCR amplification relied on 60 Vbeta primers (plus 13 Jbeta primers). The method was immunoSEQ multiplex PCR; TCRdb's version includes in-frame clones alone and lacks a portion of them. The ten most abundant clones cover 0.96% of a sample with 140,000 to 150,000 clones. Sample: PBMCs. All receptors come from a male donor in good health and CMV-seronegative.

The CDR3 coding sequence is TGTGCCAGCAGCTTACAACAGAACACTGAAGCTTTCTTT. Translated, it gives CASSLQQNTEAFF. V gene TRBV7-3 combines with J gene TRBJ1-1; the D is unclear. V lost 2 bases to trimming and J lost 1 base, with 5 bases between them. The CDR3 consists of 13 residues. Germline CDR1 and CDR2: SGHTA and FQGTGA.

CDR3 nucleotide sequence: TGTGCCAGTCGACAGGGGGCACAGGGCTACACCTTC. Its protein product is CASRQGAQGYTF. The chain joins TRBV19 to TRBJ1-2, with 10 bases lining up with TRBD1. The CDR3 length is 12 residues. The junction had 5 bases not matched to a gene; V was cut back by 8 bases and J by 8 bases. Per germline, CDR1 LNHDA and CDR2 SQIVND (reference sequence).

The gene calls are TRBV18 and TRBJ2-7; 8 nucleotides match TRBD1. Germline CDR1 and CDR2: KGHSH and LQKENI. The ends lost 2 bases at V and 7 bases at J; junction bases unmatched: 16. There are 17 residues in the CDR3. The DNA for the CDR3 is TGTGCCAGCTCACCAGTGGACAGGGTTTTGGCTCAGGATGAGCAGTACTTC. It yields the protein CASSPVDRVLAQDEQYF.

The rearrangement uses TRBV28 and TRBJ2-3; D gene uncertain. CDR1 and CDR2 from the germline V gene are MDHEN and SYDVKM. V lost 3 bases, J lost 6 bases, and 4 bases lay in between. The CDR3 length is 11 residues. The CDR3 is CASSFGDTQYF. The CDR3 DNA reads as TGTGCCAGCAGTTTCGGGGATACGCAGTATTTT.

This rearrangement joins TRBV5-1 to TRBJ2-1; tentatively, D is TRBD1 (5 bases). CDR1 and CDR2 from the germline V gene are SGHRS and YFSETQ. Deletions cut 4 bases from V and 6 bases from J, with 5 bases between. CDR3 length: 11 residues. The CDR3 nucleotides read TGCGCCAGCAGCCAGGGCAATGAGCAGTTCTTC. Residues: CASSQGNEQFF.

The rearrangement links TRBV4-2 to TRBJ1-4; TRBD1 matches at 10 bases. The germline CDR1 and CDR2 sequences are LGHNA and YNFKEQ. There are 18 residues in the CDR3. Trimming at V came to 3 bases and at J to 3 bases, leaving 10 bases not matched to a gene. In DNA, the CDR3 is TGTGCCAGCAGCCAGGTCGACAGGGGGCTATCGGCTAATGAAAAACTGTTTTTT. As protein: CASSQVDRGLSANEKLFF.

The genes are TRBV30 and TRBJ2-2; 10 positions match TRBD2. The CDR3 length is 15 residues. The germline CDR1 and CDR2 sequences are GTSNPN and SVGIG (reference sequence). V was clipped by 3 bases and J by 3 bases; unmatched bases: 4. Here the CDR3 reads CAWRELAGYTGELFF. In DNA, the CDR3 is TGTGCCTGGAGGGAACTAGCGGGGTACACCGGGGAGCTGTTTTTT.

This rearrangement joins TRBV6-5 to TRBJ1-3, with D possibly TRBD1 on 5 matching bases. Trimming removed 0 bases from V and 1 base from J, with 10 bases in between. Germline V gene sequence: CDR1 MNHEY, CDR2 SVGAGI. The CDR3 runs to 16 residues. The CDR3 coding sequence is TGTGCCAGCAGTTACTCTAGCAGGGTATCTGGAAACACCATATATTTT. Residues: CASSYSSRVSGNTIYF.

CDR3 region: CACSEGVFINNQPQHF. In DNA form, the CDR3 reads TGTGCCTGCTCCGAGGGGGTTTTTATAAACAATCAGCCCCAGCATTTT. The J gene is TRBJ1-5, the V gene TRBV30; TRBD1 might be the D (6 bases). The CDR3 totals 16 residues. Trimming removed 6 bases at V and 3 bases at J, with 21 bases between. From germline, CDR1 is GTSNPN and CDR2 SVGIG (reference sequence).

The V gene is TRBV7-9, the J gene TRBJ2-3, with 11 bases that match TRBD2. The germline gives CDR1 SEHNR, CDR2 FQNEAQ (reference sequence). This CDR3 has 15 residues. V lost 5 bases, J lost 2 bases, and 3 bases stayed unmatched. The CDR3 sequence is CASSETSGVTDTQYF. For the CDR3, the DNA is TGTGCCAGCAGCGAGACTAGCGGGGTCACAGATACGCAGTATTTT. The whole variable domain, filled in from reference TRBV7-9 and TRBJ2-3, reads DTGVSQNPRHKITKRGQNVTFRCDPISEHNRLYWYRQTLGQGPEFLTYFQNEAQLEKSRLLSDRFSAERPKGSFSTLEIQRTEQGDSAMYLCASSETSGVTDTQYFGPGTRLTVL.

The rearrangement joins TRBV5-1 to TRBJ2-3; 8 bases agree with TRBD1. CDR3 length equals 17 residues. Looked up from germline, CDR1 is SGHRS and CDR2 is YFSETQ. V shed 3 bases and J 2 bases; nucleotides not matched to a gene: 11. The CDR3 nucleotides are TGCGCCAGCAGCTCCAAACCGGGACAGGATACCACAGATACGCAGTATTTT. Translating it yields CASSSKPGQDTTDTQYF.